These T cell receptor beta chains were read from a single sample in a study of PD-1 blockade in mismatch repair-deficient tumors. Method: immunoSEQ multiplex PCR; TCRdb's copy keeps in-frame clones and lacks some. The sample holds some 84,000 clones, 65% to 85% seen once. The sample was peripheral blood, taken 12 weeks after starting pembrolizumab. Receptors were obtained from an adult with mismatch repair-deficient cancer. Both conserved end residues are part of each CDR3. For some rows the clone size is stated as once, few or many, or as a class when expanded; others skip it.

. | TRBV6-1 | CASSEGNIQYF
. | TRBV4-2 | CASSQTGTKGYTF
. | TRBV5-1 | CASSVGGTYTGELFF
. | TRBV7-3 | CASSLGRGSYEQYF
. | TRBV9 | CASSAGNSPLHF
. | TRBV6-6 | CASARADTQYF
. | TRBV5-6 | CASSGQGLAKNIQYF
once | TRBV19 | CASSIDRGGTDTQYF
. | TRBV5-1 | CASSFEETQYF
. | TRBV15 | CATSPGRLDNEQFF
. | TRBV9 | CASSPADIGDDYGYTF
once | TRBV11-2 | CASSPGYEQYF
. | TRBV6-6 | CASSEVSNTEAFF
. | TRBV6-5 | CASSVIWYEQYF
. | TRBV11-3 | CASSLRSASGEQYF